The present T cell receptor beta chain was sequenced within a study of memory CD4+ T cells and cytomegalovirus serostatus. Study-wide points: Median bootstrapped AUC for CMV status was just under 0.97 originally, less than 0.93 US-trained.

The sort gate was single viable CD3+CD4+CD8-CD45RO+ cells for memory CD4+ T cells. After thawing, CD4+ T cells were positively selected. At least ten counts were recorded for this clone. Its antigen remains unknown. Produced via immunoSEQ multiplex PCR; TCRdb's table is partial and in-frame only. The sample lists around 45,000 clones, roughly 74% seen once, with 1.2% in the top ten. The clonotype comes from an adult in good health and CMV-seropositive. Material: memory CD4+ T cells from blood.

CDR3 sequence (DNA): TGCGCCAGCAGCCAAACTCCAGGGATTCAGAATTCACCCCTCCACTTT. Its translation: CASSQTPGIQNSPLHF. The J gene is TRBJ1-6, the V gene TRBV4-1, with TRBD1 as a possible D gene (5 bases). Trimming took off 2 bases at V and 7 bases at J, with 15 bases between the two ends. This CDR3 contains 16 residues. CDR1 and CDR2 from the germline V gene are MGHRA and YSYEKL.